This T cell receptor (beta chain) comes out of a study of OX40 agonist ivuxolimab in advanced cancers. Study information: Dosing consisted of intravenous ivuxolimab at 0.01 to 10 mg/kg every 2 weeks. Broader study findings: The study found among the lowest clonal expansion in partial responders at 0.1-3.0 mg/kg. Dose levels from 0.1 to 3.0 mg/kg saw CD4+ and CD8+ blood T cells expand clonally by week 6.

The V end lost 8 bases, the J end lost 0 bases, and 16 bases lay between the germline ends. CDR1 SGHTA and CDR2 FQGNSA come from the germline V gene. The CDR3 length is 15 residues. For this clone: The antigen remains unidentified.

Clones were sequenced by immunoSEQ multiplex PCR, and TCRdb holds only the in-frame ones, with some missing. The sample has roughly 150,000 clones; approximately 94% are singletons. The chain couples TRBV7-2 to TRBJ1-2, with D possibly being TRBD1 (6 bases). This receptor was obtained from an adult with an advanced solid tumor such as melanoma, head and neck, liver or kidney cancer. The input for sequencing was CD4+ or CD8+ T cells sorted from blood, taken in a trial of the OX40 agonist ivuxolimab. The CDR3, as DNA: TGTGCCAGCCGACCTCCGGGACACGCTAACTATGGCTACACCTTC. This codes for CASRPPGHANYGYTF.